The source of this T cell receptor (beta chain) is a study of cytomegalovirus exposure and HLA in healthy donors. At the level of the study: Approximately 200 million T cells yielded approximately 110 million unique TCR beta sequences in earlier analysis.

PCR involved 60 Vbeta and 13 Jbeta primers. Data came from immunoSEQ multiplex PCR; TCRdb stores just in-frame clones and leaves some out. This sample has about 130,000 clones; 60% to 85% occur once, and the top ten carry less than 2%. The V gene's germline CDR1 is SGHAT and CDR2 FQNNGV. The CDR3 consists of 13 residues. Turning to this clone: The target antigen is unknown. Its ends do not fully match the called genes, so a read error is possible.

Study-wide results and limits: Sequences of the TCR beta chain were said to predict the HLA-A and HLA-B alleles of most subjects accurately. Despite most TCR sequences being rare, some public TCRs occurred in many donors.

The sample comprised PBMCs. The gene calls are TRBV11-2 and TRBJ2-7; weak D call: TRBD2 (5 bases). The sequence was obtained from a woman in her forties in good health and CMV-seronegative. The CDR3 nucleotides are TGTGCCAGCAGCCCGCGGGCCGAAACCCTAAGCGACTTC. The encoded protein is CASSPRAETLSDF. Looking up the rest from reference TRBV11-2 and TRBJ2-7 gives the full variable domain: EAGVAQSPRYKIIEKRQSVAFWCNPISGHATLYWYQQILGQGPKLLIQFQNNGVVDDSQLPKDRFSAERLKGVDSTLKIQPAKLEDSAVYLCASSPRAETLSDFGPGTRLTVT.